This TCR beta chain is drawn from a study of blood T cells in healthy people across ages (dated by TCRdb to the mid-2010s). Context from the whole study: In model experiments, template switching captured about one uniquely barcoded TCR beta cDNA molecule for every two T cells. To track age-related changes in TCR beta repertoire diversity, the study relied on deep sequencing normalized with unique cDNA molecular identifiers. Four age groups were formed from the donors: young (average roughly 16 years), middle-aged (around 41), aged (around 62) and long-lived (about 80). To avoid experimental bias, donors of different ages were randomly spread across the sequencing lanes. Using the same blood draw, the study looked at two additional independent replicas of 1 million unique cDNA reads for two donors, one aged 18 to 30 and the other aged 80 or older.

Systemically healthy Caucasian individuals from Russia, 39 in total and aged roughly 6 to 100 years, were included as donors. Each donor gave 8 to 10 milliliters of peripheral blood, drawn into EDTA-treated Vacutainer tubes. PBMCs were isolated by Ficoll-Paque density-gradient centrifugation, with at least 7 million obtained per sample. Total RNA, at least 6 micrograms per sample, was extracted from PBMCs with Trizol reagent. Naive CD45RAhigh/CD27high T cell percentages were measured by flow cytometry on a PBMC aliquot from every donor. General conclusions and limits of the study: Total diversity estimates from one million sequenced T cells were considered lower bounds and underestimates. Compared with the aged group, the long-lived group had more naive CD4+ T cells, fewer expanded clones and increased TCR diversity, a pattern suggesting age selection. As age increased, observed TCR beta diversity per million T cells dropped in a roughly linear way, and a significant reduction was already evident by age around 41. A strong correlation was found between observed TCR beta diversity and the percentage of naive T cells measured by flow cytometry. Because profiling used bulk unsorted PBMCs, naive and antigen-experienced compartments could not be compared conclusively. Because donor CMV infection status was unknown, age-related changes in expanded clonotypes were potentially confounded.

Points on this clonotype: Its antigen is still unknown. No clone much larger than this one lies a single base away; base qualities are absent.

Trimming costs V 4 bases and J 4 bases, and their ends lie 12 bases apart. The CDR3 spans 14 residues, from the cysteine through the phenylalanine. Of the read, only the CDR3 DNA is kept; its 42 bases are in frame from base 1. CDR1 and CDR2 are drawn from the germline V gene: SGHDT, YYEEEE. The protocol used for the library was 5' RACE. Sequencing was performed on an Illumina HiSeq 2500. The second PCR ran for about 7 to 11 cycles and used a J-beta primer mix along with a sample-barcoded 5' primer. A unique molecular identifier was introduced onto each TCR beta cDNA molecule by a template-switch 5' adaptor carrying 12 random nucleotides. Each sample yielded at least 2.5 million CDR3-containing paired-end reads. All of the RNA was converted into first-strand cDNA using the Mint cDNA synthesis kit, with a TRBC-specific oligonucleotide serving as the primer. Following uracil-DNA glycosylase treatment, a first 18-cycle PCR with universal primers M1SS and BC2_uni_R was performed on all cDNA. The authors processed their data as follows. For normalization, 1 million high-quality reads were randomly selected from each sample, with every read carrying a distinct molecular identifier. Reads with shared molecular identifiers were discarded instead of being binned into consensus sequences. MiTCR, with a Q25 quality threshold and the strictest error-elimination algorithm, was used for CDR3 identification, clonotype clustering and error correction. Lower-bound total TCR beta diversity was estimated with a nonparametric unseen species model using Euler transformation. The public reads were reprocessed in TCRdb via fastp at Q25 and MiXCR, keeping in-frame beta chains. Rows with one shared CDR3 protein collapse into an entry with the most common genes and DNA. The V and J calls come from TCRdb's annotation, not from the publication. A total of about 290,000 distinct CDR3 sequences appear in this sample, roughly 26% of them only once. Jointly, the top ten make up around 29% of the sample.

The chain is made from TRBV5-6 and TRBJ1-5, and the D gene may be TRBD1, 6 bases matching. Sequenced sample: blood. The receptor's source is a woman in her 70s in good health. CDR3 reads: CASSVQGINQPQHF. The DNA sequence is as follows: TGTGCCAGCAGCGTACAGGGTATTAATCAGCCCCAGCATTTT.